The 21 T cell receptor beta chains below come from one sample, sequenced in a study of blood T cell repertoires in COVID-19 (dated by TCRdb to 2019 to 2021). The library was produced with the immunoSEQ multiplex PCR assay. What TCRdb holds here is the immuneACCESS table cut down to in-frame rearrangements. Part of the clones is not present; checked against another copy, under half of the missing clones reflect an unresolved V gene, and the others are unexplained. This sample is represented by tens of thousands of clones; 80% to 90% of them were singletons. The ten largest clones take up roughly 6.2% of the sample. Input material: peripheral blood. The receptors here all came from a woman older than 75 with active COVID-19.

The chain links TRBV30 to TRBJ1-5, with TRBD1 as a possible D gene (5 bases). Trimming took off 3 bases at V and 6 bases at J, with 24 bases between the two ends. CDR1 and CDR2 from the germline V gene are GTSNPN and SVGIG (reference sequence). This CDR3 contains 17 residues. The CDR3 nucleotides are TGTGCCTGGAGCGGTGGGAGGGGTAGGGGCCGTCGTCAGCCCCAGCATTTT. It translates to CAWSGGRGRGRRQPQHF.

The chain joins TRBV6-2 or TRBV6-3 to TRBJ2-1, with 14 positions matching TRBD2. The CDR3 consists of 19 residues. V gave up 2 bases and J gave up 9 bases; unmatched junction bases: 15. Germline CDR1 is MNHEY and CDR2 is SVGEGT. CDR3 loop: CASSYPRLAGGPWTVEQFF. CDR3 bases: TGTGCCAGCAGTTACCCGAGACTAGCGGGAGGGCCGTGGACTGTTGAGCAGTTCTTC.

The rearrangement joins TRBV5-1 to TRBJ2-2; D might be TRBD2 (6 bases). The CDR3 is 15 residues long. Trimming stripped 2 bases from V and 1 base from J, with 9 bases between. Germline V gives CDR1 SGHRS, CDR2 YFSETQ. DNA for the CDR3: TGCGCCAGCAGCTTTAGCGGCCAGAACACCGGGGAGCTGTTTTTT. Amino acids: CASSFSGQNTGELFF.

The chain recombines TRBV6-5 with TRBJ1-2, with D possibly being TRBD1 (5 bases). Germline assignment: CDR1 MNHEY and CDR2 SVGAGI. The CDR3 has 15 amino acids. Trimming removed 1 base from V and 0 bases from J, with 9 bases in between. The CDR3 reads CASSYWGGANYGYTF. The CDR3 DNA reads TGTGCCAGCAGTTACTGGGGGGGGGCTAACTATGGCTACACCTTC.

This clone occurred once. V usage is TRBV27 and J usage is TRBJ1-4; perhaps TRBD1 as D (6 bases). Trimming took off 5 bases at V and 2 bases at J, with 15 bases between the two ends. The CDR3 totals 16 residues. CDR1 MNHEY and CDR2 SMNVEV come from the germline V gene (reference sequence). In nucleotides, the CDR3 is TGTGCCAGCAGTACAGCCAACAGGGTTACTAATGAAAAACTGTTTTTT. As protein: CASSTANRVTNEKLFF.

The J gene is TRBJ1-1, the V gene TRBV6-5, with D hard to call. This CDR3 has 12 residues. V was trimmed by 8 bases and J by 0 bases, leaving 7 bases between them. The germline CDR1 and CDR2 sequences are MNHEY and SVGAGI. The CDR3 coding sequence is TGTGCCAGCGGCACAGTGAACACTGAAGCTTTCTTT. This translates into CASGTVNTEAFF.

The V gene is TRBV7-9, the J gene TRBJ2-1; tentative D call: TRBD2 (6 bases). The CDR3 sequence is 14 residues long. Germline V gene data show CDR1 as SEHNR and CDR2 as FQNEAQ (reference sequence). The V and J ends lost 1 base and 6 bases respectively, with 10 bases between them. In DNA, the CDR3 is TGTGCCAGCAGCTTAGACGGGAGAGTCAATGAGCAGTTCTTC. Translating it yields CASSLDGRVNEQFF.

The chain couples TRBV28 to TRBJ1-2; no clear D gene. Trimming removed 5 bases at V and 3 bases at J, with 13 bases between. Germline V CDR1 and CDR2: MDHEN, SYDVKM. The CDR3 is 14 residues long. The CDR3 DNA follows: TGTGCCAGCAGTCCGAGAGGCCTAGACTATGGCTACACCTTC. Amino acid sequence: CASSPRGLDYGYTF.

V is TRBV20-1 and J is TRBJ2-7; D possibly corresponds to TRBD2 (6 bases). CDR1 and CDR2 from the germline V gene are DFQATT and SNEGSKA (reference sequence). This CDR3 contains 10 residues. The CDR3 nucleotides read TGCAGCGCCGGGACTTACGAGCAGTACTTC. Its protein product is CSAGTYEQYF.

This chain connects TRBV14 to TRBJ2-2, with a weak D call TRBD1 (6 bases). Germline V gives CDR1 SGHDN, CDR2 FVKESK. The germline V and J ends were trimmed by 6 bases and 4 bases, with 18 bases remaining between them. CDR3 size: 16 residues. The CDR3 DNA is TGTGCCAGCAGTCTTGCTAACGCAGGGGCCACCGGGGAGCTGTTTTTT. Protein sequence: CASSLANAGATGELFF.

This clone was observed a single time. The chain combines TRBV3-1 (or the pseudogene TRBV3-2) with TRBJ2-7; 8 bases map to TRBD2. Trimming took 6 bases from V and 4 from J; bases not matched to a gene: 8. Looked up from germline, CDR1 is LGHDT and CDR2 is YNNKEL (reference sequence). There are 14 residues in the CDR3. The CDR3 is CASRGGGGRYEQYF. The DNA of the CDR3 is TGTGCCAGCAGAGGAGGCGGCGGGAGGTACGAGCAGTACTTC.

V and J are TRBV3-1 (or the pseudogene TRBV3-2) and TRBJ2-2, with 9 bases aligning to TRBD2. Germline CDR1 is LGHDT and CDR2 is YNNKEL (reference sequence). The CDR3 has 16 residues. The V gene end was trimmed by 2 bases and the J gene end by 4 bases; junction bases not matched to a gene: 5. CDR3 protein: CASSQPSGVGTGELFF. Here the CDR3 DNA reads TGTGCCAGCAGCCAACCTAGCGGGGTCGGCACCGGGGAGCTGTTTTTT.

This rearrangement joins TRBV3-1 (or the pseudogene TRBV3-2) to TRBJ1-1; D remains ambiguous. The V end was cut by 4 bases, the J end by 4 bases, with 16 bases between. CDR1 and CDR2 (germline): LGHDT, YNNKEL (reference sequence). The CDR3 contains 15 residues. The CDR3 region is CASSLRWTEGTEAFF. As DNA, the CDR3 is TGTGCCAGCAGCCTCAGGTGGACGGAGGGCACTGAAGCTTTCTTT.

The chain uses TRBV11-3 and TRBJ2-1, with 11 bases that match TRBD1. After removal of 2 bases from V and 7 bases from J, the junction contained 4 bases not matched to a gene. The CDR3 consists of 15 residues. Germline V gene sequence: CDR1 SGHNT, CDR2 YENEEA. The CDR3 loop reads CASSLSGTGGNEQFF. Written as DNA, the CDR3 is TGTGCCAGCAGCTTATCCGGGACAGGGGGGAATGAGCAGTTCTTC.

V is TRBV6-6 and J is TRBJ2-7, with 9 nucleotides matching TRBD2. The CDR3 length is 14 residues. J lost 5 bases, V lost 1 base, and 3 bases had no gene match. The germline V gene has CDR1 MNHNY and CDR2 SVGAGI (reference sequence). The CDR3 spells CASSYYGGRDEQYF. The CDR3 DNA sequence: TGTGCCAGCAGTTACTACGGCGGGAGGGACGAGCAGTACTTC.

This chain links TRBV18 with TRBJ2-1; D is possibly TRBD2 (6 bases). V lost 5 bases and J 7 bases, leaving 9 bases between the germline ends. CDR1 and CDR2 from the germline V gene are KGHSH and LQKENI. The CDR3 totals 12 residues. CDR3 loop: CASSTTRNEQFF. The CDR3 DNA follows: TGTGCCAGCTCAACGACTAGAAATGAGCAGTTCTTC.

The table lists this clone with a count of one. The rearrangement uses TRBV7-3 and TRBJ2-1; D might be TRBD1 (5 bases). The V end was cut by 0 bases, the J end by 4 bases, with 13 bases between. This CDR3 spans 16 amino acids. The germline V gene has CDR1 SGHTA and CDR2 FQGTGA. The CDR3 is CASSLTGQGRYNEQFF. For the CDR3, the DNA is TGTGCCAGCAGCTTAACCGGGCAGGGCCGGTACAATGAGCAGTTCTTC.

The sample holds a few counts of this clone. The chain couples TRBV7-7 to TRBJ2-7, with D unclear. Between the trimmed V and J ends, which lost 6 bases and 4 bases, there was a span of 19 bases. The CDR3 is made up of 15 amino acids. Germline CDR1 is SSHAT and CDR2 is FNYEAQ (reference sequence). The CDR3 region is CASRGWQDLVYEQYF. The CDR3, as DNA: TGTGCCAGCAGGGGTTGGCAGGATTTAGTTTACGAGCAGTACTTC.

The rearrangement links TRBV5-1 to TRBJ2-4; 10 nucleotides agree with TRBD1. Looked up from germline, CDR1 is SGHRS and CDR2 is YFSETQ. The CDR3 loop spans 15 amino acids. The junction had 10 bases not matched to a gene; V was cut back by 6 bases and J by 7 bases. The CDR3 nucleotides are TGCGCCAGCACAAGAGAACCGGGACAGGGGAACATTCAGTACTTC. Protein product: CASTREPGQGNIQYF.

The chain recombines TRBV10-3 with TRBJ2-1; D not resolved. The CDR3 spans 11 residues. Germline V CDR1 and CDR2: ENHRY, SYGVKD. V shed 7 bases and J shed 6 bases, with 7 bases lying between them. The CDR3 spells CAITIFNEQFF. Here the CDR3 DNA reads TGTGCCATCACTATATTCAATGAGCAGTTCTTC.

The chain carries TRBV3-1 (or the pseudogene TRBV3-2) and TRBJ2-2; TRBD2 matches at 7 bases. The germline V gene has CDR1 LGHDT and CDR2 YNNKEL (reference sequence). With V trimmed by 8 bases and J by 1 base, 13 bases remained unmatched. This CDR3 has 17 amino acids. For the CDR3, the DNA is TGTGCCAGCGGGGGGGACTCCGCTATACTGAACACCGGGGAGCTGTTTTTT. This translates into CASGGDSAILNTGELFF.